These 24 T cell receptor beta chains share one sample of origin, sequenced in a study of technical replicates of blood from a handful of donors. Using immunoSEQ multiplex PCR, the repertoire was profiled, and TCRdb retains in-frame clones only, with some absent. This table holds some 57,000 clones, 97% found once. Sequencing was performed on T cells isolated from PBMCs. The receptors shown here come from a human donor in good health.

This chain connects TRBV11-3 to TRBJ2-3, with D maybe TRBD2 (5 bases). The CDR3 is 14 residues long. From germline, CDR1 is SGHNT and CDR2 YENEEA. V was shortened by 7 bases and J by 0 bases, with 11 bases between the two germline ends. The CDR3 sequence: CASTTRRSTDTQYF. CDR3 coding DNA: TGTGCCAGCACCACTAGGCGTAGCACAGATACGCAGTATTTT. The full variable domain, in which reference TRBV11-3 and TRBJ2-3 provide the parts outside the CDR3, is EAGVVQSPRYKIIEKKQPVAFWCNPISGHNTLYWYLQNLGQGPELLIRYENEEAVDDSQLPKDRFSAERLKGVDSTLKIQPAELGDSAVYLCASTTRRSTDTQYFGPGTRLTVL.

The CDR3 DNA sequence: TGTGCCAGCGGAGACAGGGGGGACACTGAAGCTTTCTTT. This codes for CASGDRGDTEAFF. V usage is TRBV6-5 and J usage is TRBJ1-1; 9 bases agree with TRBD1. The germline V gene has CDR1 MNHEY and CDR2 SVGAGI. Trimming at V came to 8 bases and at J to 3 bases, leaving 4 bases not matched to a gene. The CDR3 consists of 13 residues.

The chain recombines TRBV19 with TRBJ1-6, with unresolved D. Germline values: CDR1 LNHDA, CDR2 SQIVND (reference sequence). V was trimmed by 1 base and J by 8 bases, leaving 12 bases between them. The CDR3 is 15 residues long. For the CDR3, the DNA is TGTGCCAGTAGTATAGGGGCAGCCTCGTATTCACCCCTCCACTTT. Residues: CASSIGAASYSPLHF.

This chain links TRBV30 with TRBJ2-1; 8 positions agree with TRBD2. Germline V gene sequence: CDR1 GTSNPN, CDR2 SVGIG (reference sequence). The V and J ends lost 2 bases and 10 bases, in that order; junction bases with no gene match: 16. This CDR3 contains 16 residues. The CDR3 nucleotides are TGTGCCTGGAGTACGGGGGGGACAATCCCCGTTGGGGAGCAGTTCTTC. Protein product: CAWSTGGTIPVGEQFF.

CDR3 in amino acids: CASTKDRPFQPQHF. DNA for the CDR3: TGCGCCAGCACTAAGGACAGGCCTTTCCAGCCCCAGCATTTT. V is TRBV10-1 and J is TRBJ1-5, with 7 bases aligning to TRBD1. V lost 7 bases, J lost 7 bases, and 10 bases stayed unmatched. This CDR3 region has 14 residues. The germline V gene has CDR1 WNHNN and CDR2 SYGVQD (reference sequence).

The rearrangement links TRBV27 to TRBJ2-3; 7 bases agree with TRBD2. The CDR3 is 17 residues long. V lost 1 base, J lost 0 bases, and 7 bases stayed unmatched. Germline loops: CDR1 MNHEY, CDR2 SMNVEV (reference sequence). This CDR3 reads CASSLWVGGGSTDTQYF. The CDR3 DNA reads as TGTGCCAGCAGTTTATGGGTAGGCGGGGGAAGCACAGATACGCAGTATTTT.

The chain recombines TRBV28 with TRBJ1-5; 7 nucleotides agree with TRBD1. The CDR3 has 12 amino acids. Trimming cost V 6 bases and J 7 bases; bases outside gene matches: 3. The germline V gene encodes CDR1 MDHEN and CDR2 SYDVKM. CDR3 region: CASRDRAQPQHF. The DNA for the CDR3 is TGTGCCAGCAGAGACAGGGCCCAGCCCCAGCATTTT.

The chain carries TRBV2 and TRBJ2-7, with 12 bases that match TRBD1. Germline V gene data show CDR1 as SNHLY and CDR2 as FYNNEI. V gave up 3 bases and J gave up 5 bases; unmatched junction bases: 2. The CDR3 totals 14 residues. Written as DNA, the CDR3 is TGTGCCAGCAGTGATGGGACAGGGGGCAACGAGCAGTACTTC. Its protein is CASSDGTGGNEQYF.

This rearrangement joins TRBV4-1 to TRBJ2-7, with a weak D call TRBD1 (5 bases). This CDR3 comprises 14 residues. The V end lost 4 bases, the J end lost 6 bases, and 16 bases lay between the germline ends. The germline V gene has CDR1 MGHRA and CDR2 YSYEKL. CDR3 protein: CASSLRNDRSEQYF. CDR3 DNA sequence: TGCGCCAGCAGCCTTAGGAATGACAGAAGCGAGCAGTACTTC.

This clone was seen only once. The chain joins TRBV5-8 to TRBJ1-6; TRBD1 agrees at 10 bases. J was trimmed by 8 bases and V by 4 bases; bases with no gene match: 6. CDR3 size: 15 residues. Germline CDR1 reads SGHTS; CDR2 reads YDEGEE. The CDR3 sequence is CASSLPGTGDSPLHF. The CDR3, as DNA: TGTGCCAGCAGCCTACCCGGGACAGGGGATTCACCCCTCCACTTT.

The genes are TRBV7-9 and TRBJ1-2; 7 bases are a match to TRBD1. CDR3 length equals 13 residues. Germline V lookup: CDR1 SEHNR, CDR2 FQNEAQ (reference sequence). With 5 bases clipped from V and 8 bases from J, the junction kept 8 bases outside the gene matches. In DNA, the CDR3 is TGTGCCAGCAGCCTACAGGGGACAGCCGGCTACACCTTC. Its protein is CASSLQGTAGYTF.

This sequence joins TRBV2 and TRBJ1-5; 8 nucleotides match TRBD1. V shed 4 bases and J 4 bases; nucleotides not matched to a gene: 6. Germline assignment: CDR1 SNHLY and CDR2 FYNNEI. The CDR3 loop spans 15 amino acids. CDR3 in amino acids: CASSGQGATNQPQHF. CDR3 DNA: TGTGCCAGCAGTGGTCAGGGGGCTACTAATCAGCCCCAGCATTTT.

The DNA of the CDR3 is TGTGCCAGTAAGAGGACAGAGTATTCGAATGAAAAACTGTTTTTT. Encoded protein: CASKRTEYSNEKLFF. The chain recombines TRBV19 with TRBJ1-4; weak D call: TRBD1 (6 bases). Trimming took 7 bases from V and 5 from J, leaving 17 bases between them. This CDR3 contains 15 residues. Germline loops: CDR1 LNHDA, CDR2 SQIVND (reference sequence). Full variable domain (remainder filled in from reference TRBV19 and TRBJ1-4): DGGITQSPKYLFRKEGQNVTLSCEQNLNHDAMYWYRQDPGQGLRLIYYSQIVNDFQKGDIAEGYSVSREKKESFPLTVTSAQKNPTAFYLCASKRTEYSNEKLFFGSGTQLSVL.

The chain is built from TRBV7-3 and TRBJ2-5; the match to TRBD2 covers 10 bases. CDR1 and CDR2 (germline): SGHTA, FQGTGA. The CDR3 totals 18 residues. V shed 2 bases, J shed 1 base, and the junction held 10 bases outside the gene matches. For the CDR3, the DNA is TGTGCCAGCAGCTTAGGGTTTTCGAGCGGGGGGGCCCAAGAGACCCAGTACTTC. The encoded protein is CASSLGFSSGGAQETQYF.

The CDR3 region is CASSPTDRGRQPQHF. CDR3 sequence (DNA): TGTGCCAGCAGTCCCACCGACAGGGGGCGTCAGCCCCAGCATTTT. This chain links TRBV2 with TRBJ1-5; 10 bases agree with TRBD1. The CDR3 is 15 amino acids. In germline, CDR1 is SNHLY, CDR2 FYNNEI. V lost 5 bases to trimming and J lost 6 bases; unmatched junction nucleotides: 7.

The genes are TRBV19 and TRBJ2-2, with D tentatively TRBD2 (5 bases). The CDR3 is 15 amino acids. From germline, CDR1 is LNHDA and CDR2 SQIVND (reference sequence). The germline V and J ends were trimmed by 3 bases and 5 bases, with 13 bases remaining between them. CDR3 residues: CASSMGPRGTGELFF. The CDR3 nucleotides are TGTGCCAGTAGTATGGGCCCGAGAGGGACCGGGGAGCTGTTTTTT.

The chain has TRBV4-1 and TRBJ1-5, with 7 bases that match TRBD1. In germline, CDR1 is MGHRA, CDR2 YSYEKL. V shed 3 bases, J shed 3 bases, and the junction held 2 bases outside the gene matches. This CDR3 has 14 amino acids. The CDR3 DNA reads TGCGCCAGCAGCCACGACAGGGCCAATCAGCCCCAGCATTTT. Translating it yields CASSHDRANQPQHF.

In its sample, this clone was seen a few times. This sequence joins TRBV10-1 and TRBJ1-2; D remains ambiguous. The CDR3 totals 14 residues. Germline V gene lookup returns CDR1 WNHNN and CDR2 SYGVQD (reference sequence). Trimming cost V 0 bases and J 2 bases, with 7 bases left between them. The CDR3 coding sequence is TGCGCCAGCAGTGAGTCGTCACGGAACTATGGCTACACCTTC. Amino acid sequence: CASSESSRNYGYTF.

This chain connects TRBV5-6 to TRBJ1-2, with D unclear. Germline assignment: CDR1 SGHDT and CDR2 YYEEEE. V lost 3 bases to trimming and J lost 8 bases, with 14 bases between them. The CDR3 runs 13 residues. CDR3 residues: CASSSPDANGYTF. CDR3 nucleotide sequence: TGTGCCAGCAGCTCCCCAGATGCAAACGGCTACACCTTC.

V usage is TRBV5-1 and J usage is TRBJ2-5; tentative D call: TRBD2 (6 bases). The V end was cut by 4 bases, the J end by 1 base, with 8 bases between. The CDR3 covers 13 residues. Germline V gene sequence: CDR1 SGHRS, CDR2 YFSETQ. CDR3 sequence: CASSGGTQETQYF. CDR3 in DNA: TGCGCCAGCAGCGGAGGGACCCAAGAGACCCAGTACTTC.

This chain joins TRBV30 and TRBJ1-4, with D unresolved. V gave up 5 bases and J gave up 0 bases, with 16 bases separating them. The CDR3 covers 16 residues. The germline gives CDR1 GTSNPN, CDR2 SVGIG (reference sequence). The CDR3 nucleotides read TGTGCCTGGGGTCCCCCGGTGTTGGCAACTAATGAAAAACTGTTTTTT. Its protein is CAWGPPVLATNEKLFF.

This chain connects TRBV7-6 to TRBJ2-1, with 10 bases that match TRBD2. This CDR3 is 18 amino acids long. CDR1 SGHVS and CDR2 FNYEAQ come from the germline V gene. The ends lost 4 bases at V and 5 bases at J; junction bases unmatched: 14. CDR3: CASSYSPTTSGKNNEQFF. The CDR3 bases are TGTGCCAGCAGCTACTCTCCAACCACTAGCGGGAAAAACAATGAGCAGTTCTTC.

V and J are TRBV10-3 and TRBJ1-2; D remains ambiguous. In germline, CDR1 is ENHRY, CDR2 SYGVKD. V lost 10 bases, J lost 5 bases, and 23 bases lay in between. The CDR3 has 15 amino acids. CDR3 in DNA: TGTGCCACAAGCCCCCAGACATCCACATATTATGGCTACACCTTC. Its protein is CATSPQTSTYYGYTF.

This sequence joins TRBV5-4 and TRBJ1-1, with D unresolved. The V and J ends lost 4 bases and 8 bases respectively, with 12 bases between them. The CDR3 runs 12 residues. Germline assignment: CDR1 SGHNT and CDR2 YYREEE (reference sequence). The CDR3 reads CASSISTYEAFF. CDR3 bases: TGTGCCAGCAGCATTTCGACTTACGAAGCTTTCTTT. The full variable domain, rest sourced from reference TRBV5-4 and TRBJ1-1, is ETGVTQSPTHLIKTRGQQVTLRCSSQSGHNTVSWYQQALGQGPQFIFQYYREEENGRGNFPPRFSGLQFPNYSSELNVNALELDDSALYLCASSISTYEAFFGQGTRLTVV.